Listed here is a single T cell receptor (beta chain). CDR1 and CDR2 (germline): SGHAT, FQNNGV. Trimming pared 5 bases from V and 0 bases from J, leaving 13 bases between. This CDR3 spans 15 amino acids. These data come from a study of blood T cell repertoires in COVID-19. Measured with immunoSEQ multiplex PCR; TCRdb has only the in-frame clones, and not every one. The sample has some 75,000 clones, approximately 90% seen once. The origin of this receptor is a human donor in a cohort sampled during active COVID-19. The chain couples TRBV11-2 to TRBJ1-2; tentatively, D is TRBD1 (6 bases). What was sequenced was peripheral blood. The CDR3 DNA reads as TGTGCCAGCAGCCCGGGACACTCCCCTAACTATGGCTACACCTTC. This codes for CASSPGHSPNYGYTF.